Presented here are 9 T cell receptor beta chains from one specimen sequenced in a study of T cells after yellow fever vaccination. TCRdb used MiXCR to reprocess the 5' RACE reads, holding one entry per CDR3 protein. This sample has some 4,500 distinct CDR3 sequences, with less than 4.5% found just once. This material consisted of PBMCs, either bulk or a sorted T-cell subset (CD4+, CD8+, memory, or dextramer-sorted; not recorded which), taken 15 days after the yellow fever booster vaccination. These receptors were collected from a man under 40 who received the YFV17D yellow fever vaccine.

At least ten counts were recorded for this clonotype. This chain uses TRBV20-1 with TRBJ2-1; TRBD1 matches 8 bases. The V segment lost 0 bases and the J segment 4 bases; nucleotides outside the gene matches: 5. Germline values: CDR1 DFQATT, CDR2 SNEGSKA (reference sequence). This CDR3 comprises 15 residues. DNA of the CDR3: TGCAGTGCTAGAGATCTGGACAGGGATTACAATGAGCAGTTCTTC. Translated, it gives CSARDLDRDYNEQFF.

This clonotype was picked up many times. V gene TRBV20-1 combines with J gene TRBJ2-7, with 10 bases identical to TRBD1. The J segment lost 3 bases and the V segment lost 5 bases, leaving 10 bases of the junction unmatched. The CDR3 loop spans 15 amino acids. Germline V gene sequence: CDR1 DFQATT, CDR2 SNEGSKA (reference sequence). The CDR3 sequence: CSADTTGQGNYEQYF. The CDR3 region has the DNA TGCAGTGCTGACACCACGGGACAGGGGAACTACGAGCAGTACTTC.

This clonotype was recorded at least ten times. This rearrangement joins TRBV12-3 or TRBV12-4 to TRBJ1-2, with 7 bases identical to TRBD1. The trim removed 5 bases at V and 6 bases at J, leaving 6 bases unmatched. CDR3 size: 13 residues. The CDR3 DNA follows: TGTGCCAGCAGTCCCTCCAGGGGGGATGGCTACACCTTC. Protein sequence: CASSPSRGDGYTF.

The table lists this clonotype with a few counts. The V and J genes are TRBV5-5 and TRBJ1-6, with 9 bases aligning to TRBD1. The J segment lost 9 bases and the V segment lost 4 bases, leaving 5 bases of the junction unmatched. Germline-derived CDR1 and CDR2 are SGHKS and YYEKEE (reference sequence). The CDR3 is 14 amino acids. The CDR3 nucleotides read TGTGCCAGCAGCCCAGGGACAGGGATTTCACCCCTCCACTTT. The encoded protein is CASSPGTGISPLHF.

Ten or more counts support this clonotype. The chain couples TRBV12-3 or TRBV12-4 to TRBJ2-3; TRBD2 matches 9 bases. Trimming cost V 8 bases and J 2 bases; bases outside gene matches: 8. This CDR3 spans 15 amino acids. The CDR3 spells CASGKAGGPTDTQYF. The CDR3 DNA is TGTGCCAGCGGGAAAGCGGGAGGACCCACAGATACGCAGTATTTT.

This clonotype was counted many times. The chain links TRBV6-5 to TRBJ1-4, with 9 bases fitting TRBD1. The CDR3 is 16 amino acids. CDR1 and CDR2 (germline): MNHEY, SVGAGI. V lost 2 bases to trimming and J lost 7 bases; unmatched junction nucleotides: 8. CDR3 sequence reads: CASSYRPGQGREKLFF. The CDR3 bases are TGTGCCAGCAGTTACCGTCCGGGACAGGGTCGTGAAAAACTGTTTTTT.

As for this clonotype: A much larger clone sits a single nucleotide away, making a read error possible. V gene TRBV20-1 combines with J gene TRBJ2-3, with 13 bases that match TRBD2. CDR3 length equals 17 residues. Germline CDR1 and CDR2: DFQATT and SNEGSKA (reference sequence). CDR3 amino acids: CCATRLAGGWGTDTQYF. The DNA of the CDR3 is TGCTGTGCGACTAGACTAGCGGGAGGATGGGGCACAGATACGCAGTATTTT.

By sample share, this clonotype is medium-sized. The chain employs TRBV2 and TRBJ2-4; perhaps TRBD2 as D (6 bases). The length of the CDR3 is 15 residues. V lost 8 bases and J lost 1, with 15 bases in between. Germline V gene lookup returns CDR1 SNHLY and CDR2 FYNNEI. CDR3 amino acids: CASRMGGMAKNIQYF. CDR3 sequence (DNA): TGTGCCAGCCGAATGGGCGGGATGGCCAAAAACATTCAGTACTTC. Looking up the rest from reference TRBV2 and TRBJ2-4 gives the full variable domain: EPEVTQTPSHQVTQMGQEVILRCVPISNHLYFYWYRQILGQKVEFLVSFYNNEISEKSEIFDDQFSVERPDGSNFTLKIRSTKLEDSAMYFCASRMGGMAKNIQYFGAGTRLSVL.

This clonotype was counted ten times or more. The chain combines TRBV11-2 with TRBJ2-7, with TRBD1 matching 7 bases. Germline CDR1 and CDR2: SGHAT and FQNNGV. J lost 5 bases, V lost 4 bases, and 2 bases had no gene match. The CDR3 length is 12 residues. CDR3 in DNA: TGTGCCAGCAGCTACAGGGGCCACGAGCAGTACTTC. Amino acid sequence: CASSYRGHEQYF.